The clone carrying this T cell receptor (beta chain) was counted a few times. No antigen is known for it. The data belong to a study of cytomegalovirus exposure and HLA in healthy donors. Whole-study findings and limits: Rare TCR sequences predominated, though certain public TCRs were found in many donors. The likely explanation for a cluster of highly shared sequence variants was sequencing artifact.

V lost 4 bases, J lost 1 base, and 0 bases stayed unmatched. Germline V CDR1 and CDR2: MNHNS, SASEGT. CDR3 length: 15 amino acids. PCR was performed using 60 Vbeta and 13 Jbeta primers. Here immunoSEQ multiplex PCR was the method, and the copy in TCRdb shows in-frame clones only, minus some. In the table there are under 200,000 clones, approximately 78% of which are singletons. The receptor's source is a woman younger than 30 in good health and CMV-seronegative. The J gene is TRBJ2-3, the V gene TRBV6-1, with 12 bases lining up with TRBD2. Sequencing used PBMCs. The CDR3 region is CASSGLAGGTDTQYF. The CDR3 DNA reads TGTGCCAGCAGTGGACTAGCGGGGGGCACAGATACGCAGTATTTT.